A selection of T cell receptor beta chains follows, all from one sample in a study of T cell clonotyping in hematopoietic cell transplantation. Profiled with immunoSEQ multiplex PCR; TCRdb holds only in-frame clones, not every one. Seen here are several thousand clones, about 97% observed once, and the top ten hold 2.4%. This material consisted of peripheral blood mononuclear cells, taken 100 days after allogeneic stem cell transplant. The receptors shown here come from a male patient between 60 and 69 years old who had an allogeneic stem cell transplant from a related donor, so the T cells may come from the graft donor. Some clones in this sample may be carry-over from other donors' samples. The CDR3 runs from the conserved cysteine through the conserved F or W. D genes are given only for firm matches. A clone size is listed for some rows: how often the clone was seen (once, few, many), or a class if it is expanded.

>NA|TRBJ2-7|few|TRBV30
CAWTGNDWEQYF
TGTGCCTGGACAGGGAACGACTGGGAGCAGTACTTC
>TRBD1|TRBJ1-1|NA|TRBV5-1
CASSLGQGTDTEAFF
TGCGCCAGCAGCTTAGGACAGGGGACGGACACTGAAGCTTTCTTT
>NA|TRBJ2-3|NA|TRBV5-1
CASSFGGTDTQYF
TGCGCCAGCAGCTTTGGAGGGACAGATACGCAGTATTTT
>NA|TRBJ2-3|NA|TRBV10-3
CAISVIRLATATDTQYF
TGTGCCATCAGTGTCATCCGGCTAGCCACGGCCACAGATACGCAGTATTTT
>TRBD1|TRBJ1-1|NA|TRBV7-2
CASSLETGGGTEAFF
TGTGCCAGCAGCTTAGAGACAGGGGGTGGAACTGAAGCTTTCTTT
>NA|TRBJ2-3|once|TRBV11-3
CASSLDRSVAVDF
TGTGCCAGCAGCTTAGATCGGTCAGTCGCAGTTGATTTT
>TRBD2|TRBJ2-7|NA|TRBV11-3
CASSLDIGTSGGLIYEQYF
TGTGCCAGCAGCTTAGATATCGGGACTAGCGGGGGGCTGATTTACGAGCAGTACTTC
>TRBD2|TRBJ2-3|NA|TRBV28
CASSLGAGGTDTQYF
TGTGCCAGCAGTTTAGGAGCGGGGGGCACAGATACGCAGTATTTT
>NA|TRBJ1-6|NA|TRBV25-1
CASSEHGGTYNSPLHF
TGTGCCAGCAGTGAACATGGGGGTACCTATAATTCACCCCTCCACTTT
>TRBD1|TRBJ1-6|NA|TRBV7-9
CASSSTGQGGNSPLHF
TGTGCCAGCAGCTCCACGGGACAGGGGGGAAATTCACCCCTCCACTTT
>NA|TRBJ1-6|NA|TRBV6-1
CASTDPVTVGGNSPLHF
TGTGCCAGCACTGACCCAGTGACAGTTGGGGGTAATTCACCCCTCCACTTT
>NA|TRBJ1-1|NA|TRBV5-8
CASSPDTVGSAFF
TGTGCCAGCAGTCCAGACACAGTTGGGTCAGCTTTCTTT
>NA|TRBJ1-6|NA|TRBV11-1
CASSSLQSSYNSPLHF
TGTGCCAGCAGCTCCCTCCAGAGCTCCTATAATTCACCCCTCCACTTT
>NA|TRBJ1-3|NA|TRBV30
CAWSVWRGTGLGNTIYF
TGTGCCTGGAGTGTATGGAGGGGAACAGGGTTGGGAAACACCATATATTTT
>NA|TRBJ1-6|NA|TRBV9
CASSVETGPSYNSPLHF
TGTGCCAGCAGCGTAGAGACAGGACCCTCCTATAATTCACCCCTCCACTTT
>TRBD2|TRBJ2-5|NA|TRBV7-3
CASSLTSGETQYF
TGTGCCAGCAGCTTGACTAGCGGGGAGACCCAGTACTTC
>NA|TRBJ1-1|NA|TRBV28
CASSLPPGVNTEAFF
TGTGCCAGCAGTCTCCCCCCAGGGGTGAACACTGAAGCTTTCTTT
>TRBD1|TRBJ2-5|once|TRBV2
CASRVGQGVKETQYF
TGTGCCAGCAGAGTAGGACAGGGCGTCAAAGAGACCCAGTACTTC
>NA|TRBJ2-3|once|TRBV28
CASSLSPLTDTQYF
TGTGCCAGCAGTTTATCCCCGCTAACGGATACGCAGTATTTT
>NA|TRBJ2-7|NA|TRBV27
CASGAGGPYEQYF
TGTGCCAGCGGGGCAGGGGGGCCCTACGAGCAGTACTTC
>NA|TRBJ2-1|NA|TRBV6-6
CASSYSTDNEQFF
TGTGCCAGCAGTTACTCGACAGACAATGAGCAGTTCTTC
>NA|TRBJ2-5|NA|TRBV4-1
CASSQGAFGGPRETQYF
TGCGCCAGCAGCCAAGGGGCTTTCGGGGGCCCCCGAGAGACCCAGTACTTC
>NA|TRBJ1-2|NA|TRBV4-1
CASSRSGGENYGYTF
TGCGCCAGCAGCCGTTCTGGGGGTGAAAACTATGGCTACACCTTC
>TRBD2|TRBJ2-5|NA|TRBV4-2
CASSKTAGGPETQYF
TGTGCCAGCAGCAAAACAGCGGGGGGGCCGGAGACCCAGTACTTC
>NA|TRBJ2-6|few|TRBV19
CASSITQGTGANVLTF
TGTGCCAGTAGTATCACACAGGGCACTGGGGCCAACGTCCTGACTTTC
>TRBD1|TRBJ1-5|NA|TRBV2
CASSTGARARQPQHF
TGTGCCAGCAGTACAGGGGCGCGGGCGCGTCAGCCCCAGCATTTT
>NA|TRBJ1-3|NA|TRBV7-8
CASSLAQGRNTIYF
TGTGCCAGCAGCTTAGCTCAGGGACGAAACACCATATATTTT
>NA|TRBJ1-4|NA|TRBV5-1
CASGYSATNEKLFF
TGCGCCAGCGGCTACAGTGCAACTAATGAAAAACTGTTTTTT
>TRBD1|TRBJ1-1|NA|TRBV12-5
CASGVQGRTEAFF
TGTGCTAGTGGTGTACAGGGGAGAACTGAAGCTTTCTTT
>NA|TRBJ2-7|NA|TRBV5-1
CASSLDGTGLEQYF
TGCGCCAGCAGCTTGGACGGTACGGGACTCGAGCAGTACTTC
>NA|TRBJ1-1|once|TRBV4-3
CASSLRTGANTEAFF
TGCGCCAGCAGCCTCAGAACGGGAGCCAACACTGAAGCTTTCTTT